Below, 20 T cell receptor beta chains from the same sample are listed, as sequenced in a study of blood T cell repertoires in COVID-19. Libraries were prepared by immunoSEQ multiplex PCR; TCRdb keeps only in-frame clonotypes and omits some of them. The sample has 150,000 to 200,000 clones; 70% to 90% are singletons. The sample taken for sequencing was peripheral blood. These receptors were obtained from a human donor with active or convalescent COVID-19. The donor label of this sample is uncertain.

This clone was seen once. This chain uses TRBV6-2 or TRBV6-3 with TRBJ1-3; D is perhaps TRBD1 (5 bases). From germline, CDR1 is MNHEY and CDR2 SVGEGT. The CDR3 totals 16 residues. Trimming stripped 4 bases from V and 0 bases from J, with 13 bases between. CDR3 sequence: CASSSYRLPSGNTIYF. CDR3 in DNA: TGTGCCAGCAGTTCCTACAGGCTCCCCTCTGGAAACACCATATATTTT.

The genes are TRBV3-1 (or the pseudogene TRBV3-2) and TRBJ2-1, with 8 bases lining up with TRBD2. The CDR3 has 14 amino acids. With V trimmed by 3 bases and J by 3 bases, 1 base remained unmatched. Germline V gene sequence: CDR1 LGHDT, CDR2 YNNKEL (reference sequence). The CDR3 DNA reads as TGTGCCAGCAGCCAGCGGGGGGTCTACAATGAGCAGTTCTTC. Translated: CASSQRGVYNEQFF.

In its sample, this clone was seen once. The chain is built from TRBV7-9 and TRBJ2-1; the D is unclear. CDR1 SEHNR and CDR2 FQNEAQ come from the germline V gene (reference sequence). The CDR3 length is 13 residues. V shed 6 bases and J shed 6 bases, with 12 bases lying between them. CDR3 in amino acids: CASRYPGRNEQFF. The DNA of the CDR3 is TGTGCCAGCAGATATCCCGGTCGCAATGAGCAGTTCTTC.

The chain employs TRBV5-6 and TRBJ2-3; TRBD2 agrees at 13 bases. The junction had 3 bases not matched to a gene; V was cut back by 4 bases and J by 4 bases. CDR1 SGHDT and CDR2 YYEEEE come from the germline V gene. This CDR3 contains 15 residues. In DNA form, the CDR3 reads TGTGCCAGCAGCCGGACTAGCGGGGGCCCAGATACGCAGTATTTT. Its translation: CASSRTSGGPDTQYF.

The V and J genes are TRBV21-1 and TRBJ2-2; TRBD2 is taken as the D call from the table, unchecked against the DNA. TRBV21-1 is noted as a pseudogene. The CDR3 length is 15 residues. Here the CDR3 reads CASSKDHGCTGELFF. The CDR3 DNA follows: TGTGCCAGCAGCAAAGATCACGGGTGCACCGGGGAGCTGTTTTTT.

The V call is TRBV5-1, the J call TRBJ1-4, with a tentative D call TRBD1 (5 bases). V was pared by 3 bases and J by 7 bases, with 19 bases between. CDR1 and CDR2 (germline): SGHRS, YFSETQ. CDR3 length equals 16 residues. The CDR3 DNA sequence: TGCGCCAGCAGCTGGTGGGACTCCCAAGGCGGTGAAAAACTGTTTTTT. Residues: CASSWWDSQGGEKLFF.

J is TRBJ2-1 and V is TRBV5-5; 11 bases match TRBD2. With V trimmed by 4 bases and J by 5 bases, 11 bases remained unmatched. Germline V gene data show CDR1 as SGHKS and CDR2 as YYEKEE (reference sequence). The CDR3 is 17 residues long. CDR3 sequence reads: CASSTSTSGIAHNEQFF. CDR3 nucleotides: TGTGCCAGCAGCACATCGACTAGCGGGATTGCTCACAATGAGCAGTTCTTC.

The gene calls are TRBV6-5 and TRBJ2-3; 11 bases align to TRBD1. Germline assignment: CDR1 MNHEY and CDR2 SVGAGI. The trim removed 4 bases at V and 5 bases at J, leaving 8 bases unmatched. CDR3 size: 16 residues. The CDR3, as DNA: TGTGCCAGCAGTTCCCTCGGACAGGGGGCCATAGATACGCAGTATTTT. Its protein product is CASSSLGQGAIDTQYF.

The chain employs TRBV19 and TRBJ2-3; 7 bases line up with TRBD2. CDR1 is LNHDA, CDR2 SQIVND, per germline (reference sequence). CDR3 length: 16 amino acids. With 3 bases clipped from V and 2 bases from J, the junction kept 8 bases outside the gene matches. The CDR3 is CASSIIGGSITDTQYF. CDR3 bases: TGTGCCAGTAGTATCATCGGCGGGAGTATCACAGATACGCAGTATTTT.

This clone was seen a handful of times. The chain uses TRBV10-1 and TRBJ2-7, with 13 nucleotides matching TRBD2. From germline, CDR1 is WNHNN and CDR2 SYGVQD (reference sequence). V shed 4 bases and J 7 bases; nucleotides not matched to a gene: 10. The CDR3 runs 16 residues. The CDR3 loop is CASSGTTSGRAWEQYF. The DNA for the CDR3 is TGCGCCAGCAGTGGGACAACTAGCGGGAGGGCCTGGGAGCAGTACTTC.

The table lists this clone with a few counts. The chain employs TRBV27 and TRBJ1-4, with 9 bases lining up with TRBD1. V was pared by 7 bases and J by 5 bases, with 5 bases of the junction left unmatched. The CDR3 extends over 14 amino acids. Germline CDR1 is MNHEY and CDR2 is SMNVEV (reference sequence). The DNA of the CDR3 is TGTGCCAGCAACGCCGGGACAGGGAATGAAAAACTGTTTTTT. This encodes CASNAGTGNEKLFF.

The rearrangement links TRBV25-1 to TRBJ1-2; D perhaps matches TRBD1 (5 bases). Between the trimmed V and J ends, which lost 1 base and 4 bases, there was a span of 10 bases. This CDR3 has 14 residues. Germline-derived CDR1 and CDR2 are MGHDK and SYGVNS. CDR3 nucleotides: TGTGCCAGCAGTGAATTAGACAGCCCCTATGGCTACACCTTC. Translated, it gives CASSELDSPYGYTF.

The chain recombines TRBV5-5 with TRBJ2-1; D ambiguous. The V end was cut by 2 bases, the J end by 1 base, with 7 bases between. The germline V gene encodes CDR1 SGHKS and CDR2 YYEKEE (reference sequence). The CDR3 covers 14 residues. This CDR3 is CASSFRTSYNEQFF. CDR3 bases: TGTGCCAGCAGCTTTAGAACGTCCTACAATGAGCAGTTCTTC. Looking up the rest from reference TRBV5-5 and TRBJ2-1 gives the full variable domain: DAGVTQSPTHLIKTRGQQVTLRCSPISGHKSVSWYQQVLGQGPQFIFQYYEKEERGRGNFPDRFSARQFPNYSSELNVNALLLGDSALYLCASSFRTSYNEQFFGPGTRLTVL.

V gene TRBV12-2 combines with J gene TRBJ2-7; TRBD2 is taken as the D call from the table, unchecked against the DNA. TRBV12-2 is an annotated pseudogene. This CDR3 has 19 amino acids. CDR3 protein: CASRLILVKTIAGSYEQYF. Written as DNA, the CDR3 is TGTGCAAGTCGCTTAATTTTGGTCAAGACAATAGCGGGAAGCTACGAGCAGTACTTC.

The rearrangement joins TRBV19 to TRBJ1-2; unclear D gene. The CDR3 covers 13 residues. V was pared by 4 bases and J by 0 bases, with 6 bases between. Germline V gene sequence: CDR1 LNHDA, CDR2 SQIVND (reference sequence). The CDR3 DNA follows: TGTGCCAGTAGTAGGGCAACTAACTATGGCTACACCTTC. It specifies CASSRATNYGYTF. The full variable domain, its missing parts supplied by reference TRBV19 and TRBJ1-2, is DGGITQSPKYLFRKEGQNVTLSCEQNLNHDAMYWYRQDPGQGLRLIYYSQIVNDFQKGDIAEGYSVSREKKESFPLTVTSAQKNPTAFYLCASSRATNYGYTFGSGTRLTVV.

This chain links TRBV6-1 with TRBJ2-3; tentatively, D is TRBD1 (5 bases). Germline CDR1 reads MNHNS; CDR2 reads SASEGT. The CDR3 length is 13 residues. Trimming left V 2 bases short and J 4 bases short, with 7 bases between. The CDR3 here is CASSESRADTQYF. DNA for the CDR3: TGTGCCAGCAGTGAATCCAGGGCAGATACGCAGTATTTT.

V gene TRBV15 combines with J gene TRBJ2-1; maybe TRBD1 (5 bases). The CDR3 covers 17 residues. CDR1 LNHNV and CDR2 YYDKDF come from the germline V gene (reference sequence). V lost 0 bases and J 0 bases, leaving 12 bases between the germline ends. The CDR3 loop reads CATSRDQTGSSYNEQFF. The CDR3 nucleotides read TGTGCCACCAGCAGAGATCAAACAGGAAGCTCCTACAATGAGCAGTTCTTC.

The V and J genes are TRBV19 and TRBJ1-5; D is ambiguous. CDR1 is LNHDA and CDR2 is SQIVND in the germline V gene (reference sequence). The CDR3 has 14 amino acids. The V end was cut by 2 bases, the J end by 5 bases, with 10 bases between. This chain's CDR3 is CASSILTADQPQHF. DNA for the CDR3: TGTGCCAGTAGTATACTAACAGCAGATCAGCCCCAGCATTTT.

This clone turned up a few times. J is TRBJ2-7 and V is TRBV28; 11 positions match TRBD2. The CDR3 sequence is 15 residues long. Germline V CDR1 and CDR2: MDHEN, SYDVKM. J was trimmed by 2 bases and V by 5 bases; bases with no gene match: 5. Written as DNA, the CDR3 is TGTGCCAGCAGTACCCTTAGCGGGAGGGCCTACGAGCAGTACTTC. Translation: CASSTLSGRAYEQYF.

This chain joins TRBV6-1 and TRBJ2-5; D is undetermined. This CDR3 is 13 amino acids long. The germline V gene has CDR1 MNHNS and CDR2 SASEGT. The germline V and J ends were trimmed by 1 base and 5 bases, with 8 bases remaining between them. In DNA, the CDR3 is TGTGCCAGCAGTGAAGTTGAGAGGGAGACCCAGTACTTC. Encoded protein: CASSEVERETQYF.